The clone carrying this T cell receptor beta chain was counted ten times or more. This record belongs to a study of T cell repertoires in cytomegalovirus infection. Losses at the gene ends were 1 base for V and 5 bases for J; bases not matched to a gene: 11. The CDR3 is 16 residues long. Germline CDR1 reads SEHNR; CDR2 reads FQNEAQ (reference sequence). TCRdb ran MiXCR on the reads and lists one entry per CDR3 protein. The table lists approximately 550,000 distinct CDR3 sequences, more than 15% of them singletons, with 24% in the top ten. The chain couples TRBV7-9 to TRBJ2-7, with 7 positions matching TRBD1. Sequenced: CD8+ T cells from PBMCs. The TCR comes from a human donor in good health (CMV status not recorded). Some clones in this sample may be carry-over from other donors' samples. The CDR3 nucleotides are TGTGCCAGCAGCTTAGATCAGACAGGGCCTTATGACGAGCAGTACTTC. It translates to CASSLDQTGPYDEQYF.